A selection of T cell receptor beta chains follows, all from one sample in a study of cytomegalovirus exposure and HLA in healthy donors. Clones were sequenced by immunoSEQ multiplex PCR, and TCRdb holds only the in-frame ones, with some missing. The profile shows under 250,000 clones, approximately 78% of them singletons. Sequencing used PBMCs. All receptors derive from a male donor in good health and CMV-seronegative. Each CDR3 is given with its conserved first and last residue. D genes are given only for firm matches. Only part of the rows carry a size: once, few, many, or a class if the clone is expanded.

abundance: .
v_gene: TRBV6-1
d_gene: TRBD1
j_gene: TRBJ1-5
CDR3nt: TGTGCCAGCAGGGGGACAGGGATTAATCAGCCCCAGCATTTT
CDR3aa: CASRGTGINQPQHF

abundance: .
v_gene: TRBV11-3
d_gene: TRBD2
j_gene: TRBJ2-7
CDR3nt: TGTGCCAGCAGCTCGGGACTAGCGGGCTCCTACGAGCAGTACTTC
CDR3aa: CASSSGLAGSYEQYF

abundance: .
v_gene: TRBV21-1
d_gene: .
j_gene: TRBJ2-1
CDR3nt: TGTGCCAGCAGCAAAGGTCAGGGACTAGCGGGAGCGGCATACAATGAGCAGTTCTTC
CDR3aa: CASSKGQGLAGAAYNEQFF

abundance: .
v_gene: TRBV19
d_gene: .
j_gene: TRBJ1-2
CDR3nt: TGTGCCAGTACCGCCAGGAACTATGGCTACACCTTC
CDR3aa: CASTARNYGYTF

abundance: .
v_gene: TRBV7-9
d_gene: .
j_gene: TRBJ2-7
CDR3nt: TGTGCCAGCAGCTTTATTAACTACGAGCAGTACTTC
CDR3aa: CASSFINYEQYF

abundance: .
v_gene: TRBV6-1
d_gene: .
j_gene: TRBJ2-5
CDR3nt: TGTGCCAGCAGTGAACCCGGACAGAGGGAGACCCAGTACTTC
CDR3aa: CASSEPGQRETQYF

abundance: few
v_gene: TRBV11-2
d_gene: TRBD1
j_gene: TRBJ2-5
CDR3nt: TGTGCCAGCAGCGCCTTGAGGACAGGGAGCCGGGAGACCCAGTACTTC
CDR3aa: CASSALRTGSRETQYF

abundance: .
v_gene: TRBV5-1
d_gene: .
j_gene: TRBJ2-1
CDR3nt: TGCGCCAGCAGCTTAGGACAGAGTTTCAACAATGAGCAGTTCTTC
CDR3aa: CASSLGQSFNNEQFF

abundance: .
v_gene: TRBV18
d_gene: TRBD2
j_gene: TRBJ2-5
CDR3nt: TGTGCCAGCTCACTAGGACTAGCCCAAGAGACCCAGTACTTC
CDR3aa: CASSLGLAQETQYF

abundance: .
v_gene: TRBV7-9
d_gene: TRBD2
j_gene: TRBJ2-3
CDR3nt: TGTTCCAGCAGCTTAGGACCGGGACTAGCGGGAATCACAGATACGCAGTATTTT
CDR3aa: CSSSLGPGLAGITDTQYF

abundance: .
v_gene: TRBV7-3
d_gene: TRBD1
j_gene: TRBJ1-2
CDR3nt: TGTGCCAGCAGCTTAACAAAGATACAGGGGGCGGAGGGCTACACCTTC
CDR3aa: CASSLTKIQGAEGYTF

abundance: .
v_gene: TRBV5-1
d_gene: .
j_gene: TRBJ2-7
CDR3nt: TGCGCCAGCAGCTCGGAAGGTGGGGGGAGGCTCGGCGAGCAGTACTTC
CDR3aa: CASSSEGGGRLGEQYF

abundance: .
v_gene: TRBV19
d_gene: TRBD1
j_gene: TRBJ2-7
CDR3nt: TGTGCCAGTAGTACCTCAGGGGGATCCTCCTACGAGCAGTACTTC
CDR3aa: CASSTSGGSSYEQYF

abundance: .
v_gene: TRBV2
d_gene: TRBD2
j_gene: TRBJ2-3
CDR3nt: TGTGCCAGCAGTTACGGACTAGCGGGATCGGATACGCAGTATTTT
CDR3aa: CASSYGLAGSDTQYF

abundance: .
v_gene: TRBV9
d_gene: .
j_gene: TRBJ2-3
CDR3nt: TGTGCCAGCAGCCCGGGAGAGGGGGATACGCAGTATTTT
CDR3aa: CASSPGEGDTQYF

abundance: .
v_gene: TRBV7-2
d_gene: TRBD2
j_gene: TRBJ2-3
CDR3nt: TGTGCCAGCAGCTTGGGCGGGAGTCGGGCAGATACGCAGTATTTT
CDR3aa: CASSLGGSRADTQYF

abundance: once
v_gene: TRBV9
d_gene: TRBD2
j_gene: TRBJ2-7
CDR3nt: TGTGCCAGCAGCGTACATGGCGGGAGCTTGAACGAGCAGTACTTC
CDR3aa: CASSVHGGSLNEQYF

abundance: many
v_gene: TRBV4-1
d_gene: TRBD2
j_gene: TRBJ2-7
CDR3nt: TGCGCCAGCAGTTCCGGACTAGCGGGAAGTCGACGGGGTGAGCAGTACTTC
CDR3aa: CASSSGLAGSRRGEQYF

abundance: few
v_gene: TRBV29-1
d_gene: TRBD2
j_gene: TRBJ2-1
CDR3nt: TGCAGCGTTGCCGGGACTAGCGGGAGCTCCTACAATGAGCAGTTCTTC
CDR3aa: CSVAGTSGSSYNEQFF

abundance: .
v_gene: TRBV2
d_gene: .
j_gene: TRBJ2-7
CDR3nt: TGTGCCAGCAGCTTTTCAGGGTCCGAGCAGTACTTC
CDR3aa: CASSFSGSEQYF